This entry features one T cell receptor beta chain sequence. Its antigen is currently unknown. Two oligonucleotides, mixed equimolar, formed the beta constant-region primer covering TRBC1 and TRBC2. Four rounds of PCR amplified the ligated cDNA using nested alpha and beta constant-region primers plus SP2. MiXCR, applied by TCRdb to the UMI-ligation and nested PCR reads, yields one record per CDR3 protein. The data hold tens of thousands of distinct CDR3 sequences, with 11% observed a single time. Germline CDR1 LGHNA, CDR2 YNFKEQ. Trimming at V came to 0 bases and at J to 7 bases, leaving 10 bases not matched to a gene. The CDR3 runs to 18 residues. These data come from a study of naive and memory T cell subsets. Whole-study findings and limits: In naive cells, over 90% of TCR sequences were seen only once. Possibly reflecting memory cells re-expressing CD45RA, a few larger clonotypes occurred in naive repertoires, especially CD8.

This clonotype was obtained from a human donor in good health. The chain recombines TRBV4-2 with TRBJ2-1, with 12 bases fitting TRBD2. The sample taken for sequencing was naive CD4+ T cells from blood. The CDR3 is CASSQERASGRAWNEQFF. CDR3 nucleotides: TGTGCCAGCAGCCAAGAAAGGGCTAGCGGGAGGGCCTGGAATGAGCAGTTCTTC.